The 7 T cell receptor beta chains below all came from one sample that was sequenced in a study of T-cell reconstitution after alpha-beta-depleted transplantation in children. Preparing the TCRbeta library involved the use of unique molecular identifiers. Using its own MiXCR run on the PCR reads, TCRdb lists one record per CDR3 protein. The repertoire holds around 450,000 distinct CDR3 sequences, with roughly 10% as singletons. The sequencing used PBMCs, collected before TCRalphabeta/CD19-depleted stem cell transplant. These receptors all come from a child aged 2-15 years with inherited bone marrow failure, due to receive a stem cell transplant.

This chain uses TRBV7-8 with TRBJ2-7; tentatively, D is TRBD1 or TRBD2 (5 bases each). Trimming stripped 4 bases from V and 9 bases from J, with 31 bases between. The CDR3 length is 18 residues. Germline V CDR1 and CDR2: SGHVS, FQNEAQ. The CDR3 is CASSSYYRRDQLTTGQYF. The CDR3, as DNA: TGTGCCAGCAGCTCCTATTACCGACGGGACCAACTCACTACGGGGCAGTACTTC.

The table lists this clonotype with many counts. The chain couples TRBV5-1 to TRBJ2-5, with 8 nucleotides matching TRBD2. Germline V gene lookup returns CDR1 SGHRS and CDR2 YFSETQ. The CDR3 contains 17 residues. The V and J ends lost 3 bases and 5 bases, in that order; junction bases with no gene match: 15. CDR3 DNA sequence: TGCGCCAGCAGCTGGTCGGCGAGCGGGAGACGTGCGGAGACCCAGTACTTC. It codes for CASSWSASGRRAETQYF. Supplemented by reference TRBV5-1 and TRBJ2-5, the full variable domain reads KAGVTQTPRYLIKTRGQQVTLSCSPISGHRSVSWYQQTPGQGLQFLFEYFSETQRNKGNFPGRFSGRQFSNSRSEMNVSTLELGDSALYLCASSWSASGRRAETQYFGPGTRLLVL.

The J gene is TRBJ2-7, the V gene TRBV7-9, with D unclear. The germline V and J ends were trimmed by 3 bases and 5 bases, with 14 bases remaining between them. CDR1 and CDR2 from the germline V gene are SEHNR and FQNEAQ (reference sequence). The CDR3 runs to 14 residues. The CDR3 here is CASSFFKNTDEQYF. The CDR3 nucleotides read TGTGCCAGCAGCTTTTTCAAAAACACGGACGAGCAGTACTTC.

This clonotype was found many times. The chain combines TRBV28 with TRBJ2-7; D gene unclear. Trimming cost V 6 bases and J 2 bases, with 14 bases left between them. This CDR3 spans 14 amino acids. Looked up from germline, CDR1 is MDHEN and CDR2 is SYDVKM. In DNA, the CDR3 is TGTGCCAGCAGCCACCGCCCAGGAGCCTACGAGCAGTACTTC. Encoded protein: CASSHRPGAYEQYF.

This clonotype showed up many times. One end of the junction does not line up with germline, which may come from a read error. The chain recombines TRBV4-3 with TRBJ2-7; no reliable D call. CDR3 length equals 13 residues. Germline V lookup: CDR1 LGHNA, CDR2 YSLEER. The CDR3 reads CASSQDSSYEQYF. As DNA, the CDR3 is TGTGCCAGTAGCCAGGATAGCTCCTACGAGCAGTACTTC.

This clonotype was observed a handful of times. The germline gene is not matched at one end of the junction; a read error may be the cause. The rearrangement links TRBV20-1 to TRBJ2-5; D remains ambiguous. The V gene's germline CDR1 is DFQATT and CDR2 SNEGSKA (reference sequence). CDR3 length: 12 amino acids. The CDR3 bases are TGTGCCGGCAAGGATTCCAAGAGAACCCAGTACTTC. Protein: CAGKDSKRTQYF.

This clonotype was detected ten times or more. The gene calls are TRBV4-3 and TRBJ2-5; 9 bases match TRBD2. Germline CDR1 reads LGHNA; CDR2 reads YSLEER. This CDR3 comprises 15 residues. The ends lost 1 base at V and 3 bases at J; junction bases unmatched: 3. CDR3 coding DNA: TGCGCCAGCAGCCAAGTCGCGGGAGGGGAAGAGACCCAGTACTTC. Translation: CASSQVAGGEETQYF.